This T cell receptor beta chain came from a study of shared clonotypes between healthy human individuals (dated by TCRdb to about 2020). In terms of the full investigation: The cohort included a few men and a couple of women between 18 and 49 years of age. To increase sequencing depth and limit assay-specific biases, TCR repertoire library preparation and sequencing were carried out by different laboratories using diverse techniques. For each donor, CD4 naive and CD4 memory were each given three plates, CD8 naive was given two plates, and CD8 memory was given one plate. Each donor's leukapheresis produced roughly between roughly 0.85 and 9.5 billion PBMCs. To estimate repertoire size and how much clonotype sharing occurs between individuals, the study deeply sequenced the blood TCR repertoires of roughly 5 healthy adults.

The donors were healthy, HIV-negative adults who had no recently reported acute infections or vaccinations. Only Caucasian adults living in Nashville, Tennessee, USA were represented among the donors. CD4+ T cells were enriched by magnetic negative selection; naive cells were then positively selected on CD45RA, and the negative fraction formed the memory subset. After blood collection by leukapheresis, PBMCs were isolated using Ficoll-Histopaque density gradient centrifugation and then cryopreserved in the vapor phase of liquid nitrogen. Analytical flow cytometry was used to check the purity and quantity of every magnetically sorted T cell population. Genomic DNA was isolated from every sorted fraction and measured by UV absorbance on a Nanodrop 2000c. Using the deep immunoSEQ assay, TCR CDR3 regions were amplified from genomic DNA by multiplex PCR. For each cell subset, the extracted genomic DNA was distributed evenly across all wells of several immunoSEQ 96-well plates, and each plate served as one replicate. For sorted subsets, 200 to 250 ng genomic DNA, equal to tens of thousands of T cell genomes, was loaded into each replicate PCR. Purified libraries were quantified with a Qubit 3.0 fluorometer, sized on a Bioanalyzer 2100, and re-quantified with the KAPA Library Quantification kit. A separate single-read 150-cycle Illumina NextSeq 550 flow cell was used to sequence each immunoSEQ 96-well plate. Per the source publication's procedure: Because only junctional sequences without quality scores were contained in the immunoSEQ output, filtering matching that applied to full-length reads could not be performed. Sequences were annotated with PyIR, a Python wrapper for IgBLAST v1.9, using IMGT germline references to assign V/J genes and CDR3. Any read was removed if the V/J assignment was weak (E-value above 1e-6), the CDR3 was missing, or the read contained stop codons, out-of-frame junctions, or ambiguous translated residues. V3J clonotypes were defined as sequences sharing an identical inferred V gene, J gene, and CDR3 amino acid sequence. To compute the percentage overlap between repertoires, the number of shared unique clonotypes was divided by the size of the smaller repertoire. Repertoire richness was assessed with RTK rarefaction, the Chao1 estimator, and Recon v2.1 estimates of unobserved clonotypes. Generation probabilities for all TCRbeta clonotypes obtained by the gDNA method from a handful of donors were computed using OLGA. The table comes from immuneACCESS by way of TCRdb, which keeps in-frame sequences with V and J called. Part of the clones is missing from these tables; in studies checked, under half for an unresolved V gene and the rest for unknown reasons. V, J and clone size reflect that table, while D and trimming were determined from the DNA. This sample comprises over a million clones, roughly 70% of them detected only once. About 1.5% of the sample is taken by the ten largest.

CDR1 is given as MDHEN and CDR2 as SYDVKM, both from the germline V gene. V loses 2 bases of germline sequence and J loses 5 bases, and the interval between the two ends is 6 bases. From the cysteine up to the phenylalanine, the CDR3 has a length of 12 residues. The only DNA kept is the CDR3, 36 bases in frame from the first base. Points on this clone: The clone's antigen remains unknown. No quality values exist for individual bases; no much larger clone is one base distant.

Paper-wide results and their limitations: Even with the large sequencing depth, rarefaction of the sorted-subset datasets indicated that sequencing was incomplete. Higher generation probabilities were observed for clonotypes shared by all four sorted-subset donors than for non-shared clonotypes. Larger estimated clonotype richness was generally found for naive subsets than for memory subsets. Sharing across several donors was observed for around 5% of naive CD4, about 3.2% of naive CD8, 2% to 2.5% of memory CD4, and around 0.44% of memory CD8 clonotypes. The genetic and exposure-history diversity represented was limited by the small number of donors. Pairwise subsampling indicated that sequencing depth was expected to affect the degree of clonotype sharing among donors. Sampling was limited to blood, and TCR repertoires in tissue likely differ from TCR repertoires in blood.

The sample consisted of memory CD4+ T cells sorted from blood. The meaning of the sample's cell subset or site label: CD45RA-negative fraction. This receptor chain uses TRBV28 and TRBJ1-1; the D gene lacks a confident call. This TCR came from a man aged 18 to 35 in good health. The sequenced DNA: TGTGCCAGCAGTTTACGCTGGACTGAAGCTTTCTTT. This gives the protein CASSLRWTEAFF.